The 30 T cell receptor beta chains below come from one sample, sequenced in a study of cytomegalovirus exposure and HLA in healthy donors. The PCR contained 60 Vbeta and 13 Jbeta primers. Repertoires were generated with immunoSEQ multiplex PCR, while TCRdb's copy carries only in-frame clones and drops some. The sample contains roughly 200,000 clones, roughly 79% of which appear only once. Input material: PBMCs. The receptors stem from a male donor in good health and CMV-seronegative.

This clone was recorded a few times. The chain joins TRBV6-4 to TRBJ2-1; D not resolved. Trimming took off 0 bases at V and 8 bases at J, with 14 bases between the two ends. Germline V lookup: CDR1 MRHNA, CDR2 SNTAGT. The CDR3 length is 15 residues. The CDR3 DNA reads TGTGCCAGCAGTGACTCTCAGCTAGAATACTATGAGCAGTTCTTC. Translating gives CASSDSQLEYYEQFF.

In this sample, this clone turned up a few times. J is TRBJ2-3 and V is TRBV7-7; no definite D call. Trimming took 6 bases from V and 0 from J, leaving 10 bases between them. This CDR3 is built from 14 residues. Germline V lookup: CDR1 SSHAT, CDR2 FNYEAQ (reference sequence). The CDR3 DNA follows: TGTGCCAGCAGTCCTACCGGGAGCACAGATACGCAGTATTTT. Translated, it gives CASSPTGSTDTQYF.

The chain employs TRBV4-3 and TRBJ2-7; 12 nucleotides align to TRBD2. CDR3 length: 18 amino acids. V trimming: 0 bases; J trimming: 4 bases; junction bases outside the gene matches: 10. Germline V gives CDR1 LGHNA, CDR2 YSLEER. The DNA for the CDR3 is TGCGCCAGCAGCCAAGAGAGGCCTAGCGGGAGGGCAGGGTACGAGCAGTACTTC. It specifies CASSQERPSGRAGYEQYF.

The rearrangement links TRBV20-1 to TRBJ2-7; D unresolved. The CDR3 covers 10 residues. V was trimmed by 4 bases and J by 3 bases, leaving 4 bases between them. CDR1 is DFQATT, CDR2 SNEGSKA, per germline (reference sequence). The CDR3 DNA follows: TGCAGTGCTAACAACTACGAGCAGTACTTC. Its translation is CSANNYEQYF.

The chain is built from TRBV18 and TRBJ1-5; 9 nucleotides match TRBD1. CDR3 length: 15 amino acids. Germline V lookup: CDR1 KGHSH, CDR2 LQKENI. Trimming at V came to 3 bases and at J to 6 bases, leaving 6 bases not matched to a gene. CDR3 nucleotide sequence: TGTGCCAGCTCACCCCGGGACAGGGCGGGTCAGCCCCAGCATTTT. Protein sequence: CASSPRDRAGQPQHF.

The J gene is TRBJ2-2, the V gene TRBV9, with 8 positions matching TRBD1. The CDR3 has 13 amino acids. Unmatched junction bases numbered 1, after V lost 7 bases and J lost 2 bases. Germline CDR1 and CDR2: SGDLS and YYNGEE. CDR3 amino acids: CASGQGNTGELFF. The CDR3 DNA reads TGTGCCAGCGGACAGGGAAACACCGGGGAGCTGTTTTTT.

The chain recombines TRBV10-3 with TRBJ1-5, with D possibly matching TRBD1 (6 bases). This CDR3 has 11 residues. The germline V gene encodes CDR1 ENHRY and CDR2 SYGVKD. The V and J ends lost 2 bases and 10 bases respectively, with 6 bases between them. Here the CDR3 reads CAISEGGPQHF. In DNA, the CDR3 is TGTGCCATCAGTGAGGGGGGCCCCCAGCATTTT.

V usage is TRBV4-2 and J usage is TRBJ1-2; tentative D call: TRBD1 (5 bases). The ends were cut back, 0 bases at V and 0 bases at J, with 11 bases in the middle. Germline V gene data show CDR1 as LGHNA and CDR2 as YNFKEQ. The CDR3 spans 16 residues. DNA of the CDR3: TGTGCCAGCAGCCAAGAGGTAGGGGCAGCTAACTATGGCTACACCTTC. As protein: CASSQEVGAANYGYTF.

The V and J genes are TRBV4-2 and TRBJ1-5, with TRBD1 as a possible D gene (5 bases). The CDR3 spans 16 residues. V dropped 1 base and J dropped 0 bases, with 10 bases sitting between them. The germline V gene has CDR1 LGHNA and CDR2 YNFKEQ. Here the CDR3 DNA reads TGTGCCAGCAGCCAAGTGGCAGGGATTAGCAATCAGCCCCAGCATTTT. Its protein is CASSQVAGISNQPQHF.

The chain combines TRBV9 with TRBJ1-1; D is unclear. This CDR3 contains 14 residues. Germline assignment: CDR1 SGDLS and CDR2 YYNGEE. V lost 4 bases and J lost 3, with 13 bases in between. The CDR3 loop is CASSPIGEYTEAFF. The CDR3 nucleotides read TGTGCCAGCAGCCCCATCGGGGAGTACACTGAAGCTTTCTTT.

The genes are TRBV6-6 and TRBJ2-7; 8 bases are a match to TRBD1. Germline V gene sequence: CDR1 MNHNY, CDR2 SVGAGI (reference sequence). V shed 7 bases, J shed 5 bases, and the junction held 7 bases outside the gene matches. The CDR3 loop spans 13 amino acids. The CDR3 spells CASNGQGVDEQYF. The CDR3 region has the DNA TGTGCCAGCAACGGACAGGGAGTCGACGAGCAGTACTTC.

The J gene is TRBJ2-2, the V gene TRBV29-1; maybe TRBD2 (5 bases). The CDR3 loop spans 16 amino acids. Germline assignment: CDR1 SQVTM and CDR2 ANQGSEA. Trimming stripped 6 bases from V and 4 bases from J, with 21 bases between. CDR3 bases: TGCAGCGTCACACAAAGCGGATTTCGGGTCACCGGGGAGCTGTTTTTT. This gives the protein CSVTQSGFRVTGELFF.

The chain links TRBV15 to TRBJ2-1; 7 bases line up with TRBD1. The CDR3 is 18 amino acids. Per the germline V gene, CDR1 is LNHNV and CDR2 is YYDKDF (reference sequence). The V and J ends lost 0 bases and 7 bases, in that order; junction bases with no gene match: 15. In DNA, the CDR3 is TGTGCCACCAGCAGAGATGGGCCAGGGGGAAGATTTAGGAATGAGCAGTTCTTC. Its translation: CATSRDGPGGRFRNEQFF.

Remarks on this clone: Distinct nucleotide sequences in the sample also encode this CDR3. This rearrangement joins TRBV6-5 to TRBJ1-5; no clear D gene. CDR3 length equals 15 residues. V was clipped by 9 bases and J by 7 bases, with 22 bases between them. The V gene's germline CDR1 is MNHEY and CDR2 SVGAGI. CDR3 residues: CASGRLAKRGQPQHF. For the CDR3, the DNA is TGTGCCAGTGGGAGGTTGGCGAAACGGGGACAGCCCCAGCATTTT.

V usage is TRBV4-1 and J usage is TRBJ2-2; D is unresolved. The V and J ends lost 4 bases and 2 bases respectively, with 5 bases between them. The V gene's germline CDR1 is MGHRA and CDR2 YSYEKL. This CDR3 comprises 13 residues. CDR3 protein: CASSLANTGELFF. The CDR3 nucleotides are TGCGCCAGCAGCCTAGCTAACACCGGGGAGCTGTTTTTT.

The V call is TRBV28, the J call TRBJ1-5, with 11 bases lining up with TRBD1. The J segment lost 0 bases and the V segment lost 6 bases, leaving 16 bases of the junction unmatched. CDR3 length equals 20 residues. Germline assignment: CDR1 MDHEN and CDR2 SYDVKM. CDR3: CASRSPWGQGVSSSNQPQHF. The CDR3 bases are TGTGCCAGCAGATCACCCTGGGGACAGGGGGTATCTTCTAGCAATCAGCCCCAGCATTTT.

A few counts support this clone. V and J are TRBV6-1 and TRBJ1-1, with D perhaps matching TRBD1 (5 bases). Germline CDR1 and CDR2: MNHNS and SASEGT. The germline V and J ends were trimmed by 5 bases and 2 bases, with 12 bases remaining between them. The CDR3 contains 14 residues. CDR3 in DNA: TGTGCCAGCAGTATTCGGCGGACAAACACTGAAGCTTTCTTT. Its translation is CASSIRRTNTEAFF.

The CDR3: CASSRRVNYGYTF. CDR3 sequence (DNA): TGCGCCAGCAGCCGGAGGGTAAACTATGGCTACACCTTC. The chain joins TRBV5-1 to TRBJ1-2; D is undetermined. V was clipped by 4 bases and J by 2 bases, with 9 bases between them. Germline V gene lookup returns CDR1 SGHRS and CDR2 YFSETQ. This CDR3 comprises 13 residues.

This clone has just one count. The chain has TRBV5-4 and TRBJ2-5; 8 nucleotides match TRBD2. This CDR3 contains 16 residues. Germline loops: CDR1 SGHNT, CDR2 YYREEE (reference sequence). V lost 5 bases, J lost 3 bases, and 12 bases stayed unmatched. The CDR3 DNA follows: TGTGCCAGCAGGGAAGGACTAGCAGCGGGAGAAGAGACCCAGTACTTC. Protein product: CASREGLAAGEETQYF.

V usage is TRBV30 and J usage is TRBJ1-5, with TRBD1 identical over 8 bases. The CDR3 runs 13 residues. Losses at the gene ends were 0 bases for V and 6 bases for J; bases not matched to a gene: 1. The V gene's germline CDR1 is GTSNPN and CDR2 SVGIG (reference sequence). This chain's CDR3 is CAWSVQGAQPQHF. Here the CDR3 DNA reads TGTGCCTGGAGTGTCCAGGGGGCTCAGCCCCAGCATTTT.

This clone was detected a few times. As DNA, the CDR3 is TGTGCCTGGAGTGTACTTGGAGCGGGAGAAGATACGCAGTATTTT. Its translation is CAWSVLGAGEDTQYF. The gene calls are TRBV30 and TRBJ2-3; 8 bases line up with TRBD2. V gave up 0 bases and J gave up 5 bases; unmatched junction bases: 7. Germline values: CDR1 GTSNPN, CDR2 SVGIG (reference sequence). There are 15 residues in the CDR3.

V gene TRBV28 combines with J gene TRBJ1-2; 12 positions agree with TRBD1. Germline trimming cut 3 bases from V and 6 bases from J; bases unmatched to any gene: 8. CDR3 length equals 16 residues. Germline V gene data show CDR1 as MDHEN and CDR2 as SYDVKM. The CDR3 nucleotides read TGTGCCAGCAGTTTGTCCGTAGGGACAGGGGGCCATGGCTACACCTTC. Residues: CASSLSVGTGGHGYTF.

The genes are TRBV11-2 and TRBJ2-5; 12 bases fit TRBD2. Germline CDR1 and CDR2: SGHAT and FQNNGV. This CDR3 is built from 15 residues. Unmatched junction bases numbered 5, after V lost 4 bases and J lost 5 bases. The DNA of the CDR3 is TGTGCCAGCAGCTCTCCGACTAGCGGGAGTGAGACCCAGTACTTC. Residues: CASSSPTSGSETQYF.

The chain has TRBV4-3 and TRBJ1-5; no definite D call. CDR1 and CDR2 from the germline V gene are LGHNA and YSLEER. V was cut by 2 bases and J by 9 bases, with 14 bases left in between. CDR3 length equals 14 residues. The DNA of the CDR3 is TGCGCCAGCAGCCAACTCCCCGGCACGGGGCCCCAGCATTTT. Translation: CASSQLPGTGPQHF.

The chain links TRBV5-1 to TRBJ2-1, with a tentative D call TRBD1 (6 bases). Deletions cut 3 bases from V and 6 bases from J, with 10 bases between. This CDR3 spans 13 amino acids. The V gene's germline CDR1 is SGHRS and CDR2 YFSETQ. The DNA of the CDR3 is TGCGCCAGCAGCTCGGGACAATCCAATGAGCAGTTCTTC. Translated: CASSSGQSNEQFF.

The chain combines TRBV9 with TRBJ1-4; D may be TRBD1 (5 bases). Germline V CDR1 and CDR2: SGDLS, YYNGEE. Trimming removed 0 bases at V and 6 bases at J, with 9 bases between. The CDR3 consists of 14 residues. CDR3 DNA sequence: TGTGCCAGCAGCGTAGAGGGGCTAGATGAAAAACTGTTTTTT. It encodes CASSVEGLDEKLFF.

In this sample, this clone turned up a few times. The genes are TRBV6-1 and TRBJ1-1; TRBD1 aligns across 9 bases. This CDR3 spans 14 amino acids. V lost 2 bases, J lost 4 bases, and 2 bases stayed unmatched. Germline CDR1 and CDR2: MNHNS and SASEGT. The chain's CDR3 is CASSEWGQGTEAFF. The CDR3 DNA sequence: TGTGCCAGCAGTGAATGGGGACAGGGCACTGAAGCTTTCTTT.

The V and J genes are TRBV19 and TRBJ1-4; possibly TRBD1 for D (5 bases). Trimming took 1 base from V and 7 from J, leaving 13 bases between them. This CDR3 is 15 amino acids long. Germline CDR1 is LNHDA and CDR2 is SQIVND (reference sequence). CDR3 in DNA: TGTGCCAGTAGTATAGCGGGCAGGGTCGCTGAAAAACTGTTTTTT. It encodes CASSIAGRVAEKLFF. Full variable domain (missing parts from reference TRBV19 and TRBJ1-4): DGGITQSPKYLFRKEGQNVTLSCEQNLNHDAMYWYRQDPGQGLRLIYYSQIVNDFQKGDIAEGYSVSREKKESFPLTVTSAQKNPTAFYLCASSIAGRVAEKLFFGSGTQLSVL.

The chain links TRBV15 to TRBJ2-1; the D is unclear. The V end was cut by 0 bases, the J end by 6 bases, with 9 bases between. Germline CDR1 is LNHNV and CDR2 is YYDKDF (reference sequence). The CDR3 consists of 14 residues. The CDR3 DNA follows: TGTGCCACCAGCAGAGATCTGTCTTCCAATGAGCAGTTCTTC. Translating gives CATSRDLSSNEQFF.

This clone was counted between two and nine times. The chain has TRBV9 and TRBJ2-3; no definite D call. Germline V gives CDR1 SGDLS, CDR2 YYNGEE. This CDR3 spans 12 amino acids. The V and J ends lost 4 bases and 2 bases respectively, with 5 bases between them. This CDR3 reads CASSPYTDTQYF. In DNA form, the CDR3 reads TGTGCCAGCAGCCCCTACACAGATACGCAGTATTTT.